The entry that follows covers one T cell receptor (beta chain) sequence. This specimen comes from a study of blood T cell repertoires in COVID-19. Study summary: The United States, Italy and Spain supplied acute and convalescent COVID-19 samples.

Cohorts were assigned according to the clinical history that participants reported. Two negative PCRs, clearance, or symptom resolution had been documented for recovered Cohort 3 donors. Here immunoSEQ multiplex PCR was the method, and the copy in TCRdb shows in-frame clones only, minus some. This table has 350,000 or so clones, roughly nine tenths appearing once. This clonotype was obtained from a young woman who had recovered from COVID-19. Sequenced sample: PBMCs or T cells enriched from blood (not recorded which).

The CDR3: CASSSRGGRRETQYF. CDR3 in DNA: TGTGCCAGCAGTTCACGAGGTGGAAGACGTGAGACCCAGTACTTC. The chain employs TRBV27 and TRBJ2-5, with no clear D. This CDR3 has 15 amino acids. The germline CDR1 and CDR2 sequences are MNHEY and SMNVEV (reference sequence). The ends were cut back, 4 bases at V and 5 bases at J, with 17 bases in the middle.